This T cell receptor beta chain appears in the sequencing data of a study of shared clonotypes between healthy human individuals. Study-level points and caveats: Researchers sampled blood only, noting tissue repertoires likely differ. Sharing across a few donors was seen in 4% to 5% of naive CD4 clonotypes.

Running of the assay took place at deep level. Repertoires were generated with immunoSEQ multiplex PCR, while TCRdb's copy carries only in-frame clones and drops some. The sample yields 2 million to 2.5 million clones, 90% to 97% seen once. About this clone itself: Its antigen is not known.

Naive CD45RA+ and memory CD45RA-negative subsets were split from CD4+ cells. The TCR originated in a man in his late teens or twenties in good health. What was sequenced was naive CD4+ T cells sorted from blood. Stated subset: CD45RA+ positively selected.

Here the CDR3 DNA reads TGTGCCAGCTCCCTGTCACCGGGACAGGGGTACTACAATGAGCAGTTCTTC. This translates into CASSLSPGQGYYNEQFF. The chain carries TRBV18 and TRBJ2-1, with 10 bases lining up with TRBD1. V lost 6 bases, J lost 3 bases, and 11 bases stayed unmatched. The CDR3 is 17 residues long. Germline-derived CDR1 and CDR2 are KGHSH and LQKENI.